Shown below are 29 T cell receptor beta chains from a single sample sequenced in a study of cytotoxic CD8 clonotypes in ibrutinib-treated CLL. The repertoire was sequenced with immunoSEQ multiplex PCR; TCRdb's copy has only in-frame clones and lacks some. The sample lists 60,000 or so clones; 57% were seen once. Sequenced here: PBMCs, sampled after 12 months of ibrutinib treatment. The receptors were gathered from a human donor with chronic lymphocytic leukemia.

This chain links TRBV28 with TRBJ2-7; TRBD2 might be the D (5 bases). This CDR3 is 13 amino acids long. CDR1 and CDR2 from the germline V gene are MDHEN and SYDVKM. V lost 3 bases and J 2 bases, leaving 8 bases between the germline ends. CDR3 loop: CASSFDGAYEQYV. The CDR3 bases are TGTGCCAGCAGTTTCGACGGGGCCTACGAGCAGTACGTC.

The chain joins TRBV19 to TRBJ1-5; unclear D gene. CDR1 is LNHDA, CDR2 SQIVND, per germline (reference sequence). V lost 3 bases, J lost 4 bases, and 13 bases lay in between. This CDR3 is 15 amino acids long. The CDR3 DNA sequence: TGTGCCAGTAGTATTTTAAGAGGCCCTAATCAGCCCCAGCATTTT. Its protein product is CASSILRGPNQPQHF.

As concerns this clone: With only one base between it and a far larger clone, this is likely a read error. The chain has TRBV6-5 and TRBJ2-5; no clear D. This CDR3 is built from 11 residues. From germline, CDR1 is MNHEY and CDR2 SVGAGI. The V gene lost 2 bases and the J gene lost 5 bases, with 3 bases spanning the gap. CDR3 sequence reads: CASSYRETQYF. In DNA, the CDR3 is TGTGCCAGCAGTTACCGGGAGACCCAGTACTTC.

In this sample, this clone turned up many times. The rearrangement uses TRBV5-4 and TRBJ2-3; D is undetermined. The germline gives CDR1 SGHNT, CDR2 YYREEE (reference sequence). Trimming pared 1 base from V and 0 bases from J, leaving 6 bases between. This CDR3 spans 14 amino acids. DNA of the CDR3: TGTGCCAGCAGCTTGTCGCCTAGCACAGATACGCAGTATTTT. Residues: CASSLSPSTDTQYF.

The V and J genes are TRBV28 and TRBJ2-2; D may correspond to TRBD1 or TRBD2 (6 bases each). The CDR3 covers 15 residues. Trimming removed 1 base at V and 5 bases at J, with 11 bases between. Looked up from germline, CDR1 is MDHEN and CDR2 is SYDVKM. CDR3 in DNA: TGTGCCAGCAGTTTATACCAGGGGAGGACCGGGGAGCTGTTTTTT. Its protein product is CASSLYQGRTGELFF.

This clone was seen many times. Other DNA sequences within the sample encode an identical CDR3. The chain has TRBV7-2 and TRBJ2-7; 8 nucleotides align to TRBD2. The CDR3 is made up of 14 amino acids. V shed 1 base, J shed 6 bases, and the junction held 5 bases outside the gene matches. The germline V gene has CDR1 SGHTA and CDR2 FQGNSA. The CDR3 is CASSLGLAGGEQYF. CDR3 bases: TGTGCCAGCAGCTTAGGGCTAGCGGGTGGCGAGCAGTACTTC.

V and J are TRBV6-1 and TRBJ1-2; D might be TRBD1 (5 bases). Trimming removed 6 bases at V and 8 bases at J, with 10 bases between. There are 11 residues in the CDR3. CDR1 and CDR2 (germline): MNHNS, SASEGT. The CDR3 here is CASRAGDGYTF. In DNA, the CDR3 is TGTGCCAGCAGGGCCGGGGACGGCTACACCTTC.

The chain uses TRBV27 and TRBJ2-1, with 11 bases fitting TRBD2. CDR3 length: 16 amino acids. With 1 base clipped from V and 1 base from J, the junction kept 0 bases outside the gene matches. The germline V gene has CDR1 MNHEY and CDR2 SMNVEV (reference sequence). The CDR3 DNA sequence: TGTGCCAGCAGTTTATTAGCGGGAGGGTCCTACAATGAGCAGTTCTTC. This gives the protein CASSLLAGGSYNEQFF.

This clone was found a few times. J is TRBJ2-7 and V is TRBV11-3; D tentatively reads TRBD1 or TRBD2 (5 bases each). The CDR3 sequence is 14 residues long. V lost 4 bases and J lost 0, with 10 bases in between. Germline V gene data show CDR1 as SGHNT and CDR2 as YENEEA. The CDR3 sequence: CASSSGRASYEQYF. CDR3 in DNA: TGTGCCAGCAGCTCGGGGCGGGCCTCCTACGAGCAGTACTTC. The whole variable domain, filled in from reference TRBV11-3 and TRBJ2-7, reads EAGVVQSPRYKIIEKKQPVAFWCNPISGHNTLYWYLQNLGQGPELLIRYENEEAVDDSQLPKDRFSAERLKGVDSTLKIQPAELGDSAVYLCASSSGRASYEQYFGPGTRLTVT.

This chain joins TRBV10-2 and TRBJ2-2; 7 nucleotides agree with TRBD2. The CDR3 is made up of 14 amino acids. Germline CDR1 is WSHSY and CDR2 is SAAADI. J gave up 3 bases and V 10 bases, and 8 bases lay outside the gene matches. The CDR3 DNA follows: TGCGCCACCCCTGGGGAGGGATACACCGGGGAGCTGTTTTTT. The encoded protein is CATPGEGYTGELFF.

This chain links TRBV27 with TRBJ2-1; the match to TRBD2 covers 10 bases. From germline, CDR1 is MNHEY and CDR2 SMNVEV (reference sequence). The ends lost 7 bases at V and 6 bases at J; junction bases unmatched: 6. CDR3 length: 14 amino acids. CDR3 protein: CASKRLAGINEQFF. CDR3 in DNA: TGTGCCAGCAAGAGACTAGCGGGCATCAATGAGCAGTTCTTC.

The CDR3 nucleotides read TGTGCCAGTAGCGCTAGCCCTACTCTGGGGGATACGCAGTATTTT. It specifies CASSASPTLGDTQYF. The chain links TRBV19 to TRBJ2-3, with TRBD2 as a possible D gene (5 bases). Between the trimmed V and J ends, which lost 6 bases and 6 bases, there was a span of 19 bases. The CDR3 runs 15 residues. Germline V gene sequence: CDR1 LNHDA, CDR2 SQIVND (reference sequence).

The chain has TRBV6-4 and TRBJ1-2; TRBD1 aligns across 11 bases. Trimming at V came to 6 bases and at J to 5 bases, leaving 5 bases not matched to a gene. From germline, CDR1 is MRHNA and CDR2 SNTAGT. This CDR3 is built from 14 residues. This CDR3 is CASRRDRGEYGYTF. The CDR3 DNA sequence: TGTGCCAGCAGACGGGACAGGGGGGAGTATGGCTACACCTTC.

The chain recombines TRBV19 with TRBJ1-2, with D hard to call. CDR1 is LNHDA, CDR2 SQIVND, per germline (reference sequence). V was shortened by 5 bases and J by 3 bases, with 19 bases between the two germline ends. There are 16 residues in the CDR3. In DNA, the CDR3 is TGTGCCAGTAGTCCAAGAGGCAGGCAAGTCTACTATGGCTACACCTTC. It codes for CASSPRGRQVYYGYTF.

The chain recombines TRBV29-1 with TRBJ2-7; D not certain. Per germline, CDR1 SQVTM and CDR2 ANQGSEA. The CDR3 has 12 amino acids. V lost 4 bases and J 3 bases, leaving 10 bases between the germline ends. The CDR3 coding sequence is TGCAGCGTTGGTGTGTACAACTACGAGCAGTACTTC. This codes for CSVGVYNYEQYF.

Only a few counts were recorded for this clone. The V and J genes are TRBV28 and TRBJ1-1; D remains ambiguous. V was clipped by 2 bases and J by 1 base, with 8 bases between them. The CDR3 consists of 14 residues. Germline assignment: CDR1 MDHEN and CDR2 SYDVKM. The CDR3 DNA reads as TGTGCCAGCAGTTTAGTAAGGAAGAACACTGAAGCTTTCTTT. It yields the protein CASSLVRKNTEAFF.

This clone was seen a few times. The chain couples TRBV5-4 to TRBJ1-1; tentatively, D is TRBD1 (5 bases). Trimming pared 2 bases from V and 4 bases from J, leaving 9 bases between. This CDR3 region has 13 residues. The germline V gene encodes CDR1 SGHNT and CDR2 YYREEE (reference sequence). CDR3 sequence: CASSFPGGTEAFF. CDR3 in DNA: TGTGCCAGCAGCTTTCCCGGGGGCACTGAAGCTTTCTTT.

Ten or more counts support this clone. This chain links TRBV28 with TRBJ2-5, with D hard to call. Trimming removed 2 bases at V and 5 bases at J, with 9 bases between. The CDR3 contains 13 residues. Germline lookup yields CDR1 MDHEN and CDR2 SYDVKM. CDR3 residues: CASSLGRWETQYF. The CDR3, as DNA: TGTGCCAGCAGTTTAGGCAGGTGGGAGACCCAGTACTTC.

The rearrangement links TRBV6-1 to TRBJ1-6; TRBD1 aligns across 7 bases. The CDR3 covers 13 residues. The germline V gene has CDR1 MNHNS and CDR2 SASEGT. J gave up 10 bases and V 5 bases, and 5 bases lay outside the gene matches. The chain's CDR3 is CASSSTGWSPLHF. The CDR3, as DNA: TGTGCCAGCAGTTCGACAGGGTGGTCACCCCTCCACTTT.

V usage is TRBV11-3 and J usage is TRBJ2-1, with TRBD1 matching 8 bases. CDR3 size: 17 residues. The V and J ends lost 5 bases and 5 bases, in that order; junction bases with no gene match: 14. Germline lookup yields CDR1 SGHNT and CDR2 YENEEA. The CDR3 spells CASSLRGVRTGNNEQFF. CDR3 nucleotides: TGTGCCAGCAGCCTCAGAGGGGTACGGACAGGGAACAATGAGCAGTTCTTC.

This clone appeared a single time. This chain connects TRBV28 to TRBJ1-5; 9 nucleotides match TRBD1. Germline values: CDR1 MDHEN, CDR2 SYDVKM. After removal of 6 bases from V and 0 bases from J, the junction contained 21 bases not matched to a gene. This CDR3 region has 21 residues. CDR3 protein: CASSPRDRATKTTYSNQPQHF. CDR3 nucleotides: TGTGCCAGCAGCCCCCGGGACAGGGCAACTAAGACCACCTATAGCAATCAGCCCCAGCATTTT.

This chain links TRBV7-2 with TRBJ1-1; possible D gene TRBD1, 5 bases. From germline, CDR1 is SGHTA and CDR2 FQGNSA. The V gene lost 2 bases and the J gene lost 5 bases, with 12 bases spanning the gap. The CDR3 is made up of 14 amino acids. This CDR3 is CASSLIKRGTEAFF. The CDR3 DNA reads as TGTGCCAGCAGCTTAATCAAAAGGGGTACTGAAGCTTTCTTT.

The DNA of the CDR3 is TGTGCCAGCAGCTTTGGGGGGGAGCAGTACGTC. It encodes CASSFGGEQYV. The chain links TRBV7-8 to TRBJ2-7; D perhaps matches TRBD2 (6 bases). The V gene's germline CDR1 is SGHVS and CDR2 FQNEAQ. Trimming removed 3 bases from V and 7 bases from J, with 7 bases in between. The CDR3 is 11 amino acids.

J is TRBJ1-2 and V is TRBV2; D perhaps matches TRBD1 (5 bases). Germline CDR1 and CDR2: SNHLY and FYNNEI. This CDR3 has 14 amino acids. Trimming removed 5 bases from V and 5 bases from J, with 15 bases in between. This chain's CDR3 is CASSLGLAEYGYTF. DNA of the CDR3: TGTGCCAGCAGTTTGGGGCTAGCCGAATATGGCTACACCTTC.

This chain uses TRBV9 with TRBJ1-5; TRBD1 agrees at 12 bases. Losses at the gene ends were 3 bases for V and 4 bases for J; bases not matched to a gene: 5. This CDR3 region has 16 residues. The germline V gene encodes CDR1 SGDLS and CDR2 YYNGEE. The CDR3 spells CASSAPGQGANQPQHF. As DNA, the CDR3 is TGTGCCAGCAGCGCTCCGGGACAGGGGGCAAATCAGCCCCAGCATTTT.

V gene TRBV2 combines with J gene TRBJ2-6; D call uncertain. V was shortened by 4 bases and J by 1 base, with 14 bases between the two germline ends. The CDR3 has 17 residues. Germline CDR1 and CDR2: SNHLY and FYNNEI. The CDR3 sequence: CASSAQTGRSGANVLTF. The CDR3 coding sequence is TGTGCCAGCAGTGCTCAGACGGGTCGGTCTGGGGCCAACGTCCTGACTTTC.

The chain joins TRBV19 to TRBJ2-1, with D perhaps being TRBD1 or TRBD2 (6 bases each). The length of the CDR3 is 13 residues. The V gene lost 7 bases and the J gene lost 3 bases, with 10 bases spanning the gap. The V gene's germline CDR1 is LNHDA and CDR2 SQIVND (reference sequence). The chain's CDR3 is CASMEGVYNEQFF. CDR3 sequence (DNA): TGTGCCAGTATGGAGGGGGTCTACAATGAGCAGTTCTTC.

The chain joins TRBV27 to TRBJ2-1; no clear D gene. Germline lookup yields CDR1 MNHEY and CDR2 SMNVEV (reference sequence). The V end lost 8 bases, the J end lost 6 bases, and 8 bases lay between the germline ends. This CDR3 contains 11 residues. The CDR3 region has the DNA TGTGCCAGCCGTCGGCGCAATGAGCAGTTCTTC. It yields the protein CASRRRNEQFF.

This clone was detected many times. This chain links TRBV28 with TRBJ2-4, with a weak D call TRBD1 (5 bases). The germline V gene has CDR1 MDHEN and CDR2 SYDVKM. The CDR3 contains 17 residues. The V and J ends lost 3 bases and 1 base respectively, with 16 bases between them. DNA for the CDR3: TGTGCCAGCAGTTTGTCGGTGGCAGGGCGGGCCAAAAACATTCAGTACTTC. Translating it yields CASSLSVAGRAKNIQYF.